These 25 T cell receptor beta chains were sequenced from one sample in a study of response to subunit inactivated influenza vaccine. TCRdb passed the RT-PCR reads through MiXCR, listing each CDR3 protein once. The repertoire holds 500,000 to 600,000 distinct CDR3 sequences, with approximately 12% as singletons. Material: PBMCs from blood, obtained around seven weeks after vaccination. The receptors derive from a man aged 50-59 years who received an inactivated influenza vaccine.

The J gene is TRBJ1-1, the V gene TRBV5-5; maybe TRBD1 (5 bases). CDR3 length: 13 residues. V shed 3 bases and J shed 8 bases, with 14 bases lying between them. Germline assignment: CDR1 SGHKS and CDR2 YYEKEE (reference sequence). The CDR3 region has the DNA TGTGCCAGCAGCTCGTACACCGGGACCGAAGCTTTCTTT. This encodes CASSSYTGTEAFF. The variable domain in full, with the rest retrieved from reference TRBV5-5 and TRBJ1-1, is DAGVTQSPTHLIKTRGQQVTLRCSPISGHKSVSWYQQVLGQGPQFIFQYYEKEERGRGNFPDRFSARQFPNYSSELNVNALLLGDSALYLCASSSYTGTEAFFGQGTRLTVV.

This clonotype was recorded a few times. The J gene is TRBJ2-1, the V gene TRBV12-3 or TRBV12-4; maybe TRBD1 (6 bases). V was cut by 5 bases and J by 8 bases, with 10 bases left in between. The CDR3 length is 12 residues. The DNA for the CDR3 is TGTGCCAGCAGTGCCAGGGGTTATGAGCAGTTCTTC. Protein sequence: CASSARGYEQFF.

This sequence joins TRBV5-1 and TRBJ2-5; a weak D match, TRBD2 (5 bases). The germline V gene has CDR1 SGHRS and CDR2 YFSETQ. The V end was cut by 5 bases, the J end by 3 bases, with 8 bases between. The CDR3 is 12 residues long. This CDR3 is CASRVGEETQYF. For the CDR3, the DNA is TGCGCCAGCAGAGTCGGGGAAGAGACCCAGTACTTC.

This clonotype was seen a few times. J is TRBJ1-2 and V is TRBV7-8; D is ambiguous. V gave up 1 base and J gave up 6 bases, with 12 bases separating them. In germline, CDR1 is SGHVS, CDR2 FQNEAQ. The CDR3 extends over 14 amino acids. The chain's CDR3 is CASSLVSAEDGYTF. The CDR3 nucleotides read TGTGCCAGCAGCTTAGTATCGGCAGAAGATGGCTACACCTTC.

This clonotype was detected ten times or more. In nucleotides, the CDR3 is TGCAGTGCTAGAACCCCAGGCCCCGGGAACACTGAAGCTTTCTTT. Translation gives CSARTPGPGNTEAFF. V is TRBV20-1 and J is TRBJ1-1; D is ambiguous. Germline loops: CDR1 DFQATT, CDR2 SNEGSKA (reference sequence). V lost 2 bases, J lost 1 base, and 14 bases lay in between. There are 15 residues in the CDR3.

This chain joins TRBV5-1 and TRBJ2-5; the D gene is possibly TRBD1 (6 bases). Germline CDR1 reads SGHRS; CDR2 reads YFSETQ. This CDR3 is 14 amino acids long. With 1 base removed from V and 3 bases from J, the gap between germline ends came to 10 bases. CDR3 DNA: TGCGCCAGCAGCTTGCTGGACAGCAAAGAGACCCAGTACTTC. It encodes CASSLLDSKETQYF.

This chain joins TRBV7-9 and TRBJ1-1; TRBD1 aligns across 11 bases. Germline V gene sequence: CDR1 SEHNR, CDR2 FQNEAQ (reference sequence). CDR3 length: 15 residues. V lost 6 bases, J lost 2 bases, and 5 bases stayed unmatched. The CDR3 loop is CASRGQGADNTEAFF. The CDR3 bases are TGTGCCAGCAGAGGACAGGGGGCAGACAACACTGAAGCTTTCTTT.

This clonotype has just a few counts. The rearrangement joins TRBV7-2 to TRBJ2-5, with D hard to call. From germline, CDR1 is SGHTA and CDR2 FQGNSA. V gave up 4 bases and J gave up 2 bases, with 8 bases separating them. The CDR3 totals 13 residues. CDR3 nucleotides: TGTGCCAGCAGCTACTGGTCTCAAGAGACCCAGTACTTC. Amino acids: CASSYWSQETQYF.

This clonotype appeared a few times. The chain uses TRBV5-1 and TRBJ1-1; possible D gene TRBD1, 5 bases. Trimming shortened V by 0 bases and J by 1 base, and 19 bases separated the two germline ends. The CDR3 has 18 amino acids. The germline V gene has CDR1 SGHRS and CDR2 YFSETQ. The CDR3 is CASSLGRGPGSGNTEAFF. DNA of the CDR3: TGCGCCAGCAGCTTGGGCCGGGGCCCGGGATCAGGGAACACTGAAGCTTTCTTT.

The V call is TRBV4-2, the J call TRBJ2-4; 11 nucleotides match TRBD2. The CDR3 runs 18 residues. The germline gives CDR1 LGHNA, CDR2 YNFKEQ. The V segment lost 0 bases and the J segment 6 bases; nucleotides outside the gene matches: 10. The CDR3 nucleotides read TGTGCCAGCAGCCAAGATGTCGCTAGCGGGAGGCAAGCAAACATTCAGTACTTC. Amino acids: CASSQDVASGRQANIQYF.

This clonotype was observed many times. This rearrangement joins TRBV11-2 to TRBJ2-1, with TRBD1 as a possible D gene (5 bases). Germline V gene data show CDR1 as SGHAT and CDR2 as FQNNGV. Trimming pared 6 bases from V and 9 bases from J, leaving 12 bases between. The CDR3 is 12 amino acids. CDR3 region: CASRFSRGEQFF. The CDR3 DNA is TGTGCCAGCAGGTTTTCAAGGGGTGAGCAGTTCTTC.

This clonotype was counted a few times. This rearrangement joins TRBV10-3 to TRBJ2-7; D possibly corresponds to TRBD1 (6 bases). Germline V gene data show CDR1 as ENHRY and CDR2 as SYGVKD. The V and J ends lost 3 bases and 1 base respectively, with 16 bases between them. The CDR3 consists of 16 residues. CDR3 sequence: CAISDVTPGTSYEQYF. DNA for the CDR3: TGTGCCATCAGTGATGTTACCCCCGGGACATCCTACGAGCAGTACTTC.

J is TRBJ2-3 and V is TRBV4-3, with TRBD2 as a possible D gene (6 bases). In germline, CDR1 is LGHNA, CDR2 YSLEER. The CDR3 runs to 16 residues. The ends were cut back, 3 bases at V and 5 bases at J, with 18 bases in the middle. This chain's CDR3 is CASSQRYGSSVDTQYF. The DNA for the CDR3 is TGCGCCAGCAGCCAGAGATACGGGAGCAGTGTAGATACGCAGTATTTT.

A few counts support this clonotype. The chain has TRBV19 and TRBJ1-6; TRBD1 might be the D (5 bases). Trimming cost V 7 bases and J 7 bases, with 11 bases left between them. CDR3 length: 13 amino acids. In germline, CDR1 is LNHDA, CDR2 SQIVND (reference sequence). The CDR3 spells CASMETANSPLHF. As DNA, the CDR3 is TGTGCCAGTATGGAGACAGCAAATTCACCCCTCCACTTT.

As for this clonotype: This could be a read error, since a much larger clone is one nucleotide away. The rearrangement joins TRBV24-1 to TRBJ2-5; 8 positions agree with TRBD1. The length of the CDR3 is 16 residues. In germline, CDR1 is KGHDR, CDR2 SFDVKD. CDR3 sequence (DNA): TGTGCCACCAGTGAAGCGCGACAGGGGTTCCAAGAGGCCCAGTACTTC. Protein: CATSEARQGFQEAQYF.

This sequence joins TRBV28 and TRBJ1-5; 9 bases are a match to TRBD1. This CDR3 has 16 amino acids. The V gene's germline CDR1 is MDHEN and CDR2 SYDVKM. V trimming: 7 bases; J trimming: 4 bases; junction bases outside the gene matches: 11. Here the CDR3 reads CASTPQGQGNNQPQHF. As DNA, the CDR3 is TGTGCCAGCACGCCTCAGGGACAGGGAAATAATCAGCCCCAGCATTTT.

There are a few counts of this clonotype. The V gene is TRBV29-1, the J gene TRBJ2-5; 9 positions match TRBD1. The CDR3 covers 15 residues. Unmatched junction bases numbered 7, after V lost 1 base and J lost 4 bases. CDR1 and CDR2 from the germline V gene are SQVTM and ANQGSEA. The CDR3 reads CSVEATGQGLETQYF. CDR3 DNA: TGCAGCGTTGAAGCCACAGGACAGGGGTTAGAGACCCAGTACTTC.

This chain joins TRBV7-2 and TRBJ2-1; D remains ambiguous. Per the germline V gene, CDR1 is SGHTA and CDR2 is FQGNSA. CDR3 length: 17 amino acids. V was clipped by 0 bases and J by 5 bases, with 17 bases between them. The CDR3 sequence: CASSLAPRYRVHNEQFF. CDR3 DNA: TGTGCCAGCAGCTTAGCCCCCCGTTATAGGGTCCACAATGAGCAGTTCTTC.

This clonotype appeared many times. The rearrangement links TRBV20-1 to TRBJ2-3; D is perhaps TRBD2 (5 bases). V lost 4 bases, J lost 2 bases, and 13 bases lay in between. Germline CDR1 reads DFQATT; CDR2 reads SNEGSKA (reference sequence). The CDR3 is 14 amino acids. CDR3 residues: CSATLGVITDTQYF. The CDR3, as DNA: TGCAGTGCTACACTGGGAGTCATCACAGATACGCAGTATTTT.

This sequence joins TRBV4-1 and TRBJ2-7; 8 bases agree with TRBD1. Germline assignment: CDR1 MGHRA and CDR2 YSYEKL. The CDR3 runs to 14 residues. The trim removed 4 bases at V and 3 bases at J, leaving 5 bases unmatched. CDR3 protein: CASSPPDRVYEQYF. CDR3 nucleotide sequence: TGCGCCAGCAGCCCTCCGGACAGGGTCTACGAGCAGTACTTC.

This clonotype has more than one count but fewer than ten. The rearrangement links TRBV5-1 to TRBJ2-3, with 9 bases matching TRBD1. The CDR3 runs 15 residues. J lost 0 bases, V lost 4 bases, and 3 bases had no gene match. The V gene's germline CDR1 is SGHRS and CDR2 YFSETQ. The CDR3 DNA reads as TGCGCCAGCAGCGGAGGGACAGGGAGCACAGATACGCAGTATTTT. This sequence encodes CASSGGTGSTDTQYF.

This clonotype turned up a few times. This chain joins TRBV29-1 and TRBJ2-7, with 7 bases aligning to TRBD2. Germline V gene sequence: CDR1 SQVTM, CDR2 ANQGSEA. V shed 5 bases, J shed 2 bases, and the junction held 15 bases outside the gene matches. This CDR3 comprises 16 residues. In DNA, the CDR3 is TGCAGCGTTAAGTTGGTCGGGCGGGAGACTCCCTACGAGCAGTACTTC. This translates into CSVKLVGRETPYEQYF.

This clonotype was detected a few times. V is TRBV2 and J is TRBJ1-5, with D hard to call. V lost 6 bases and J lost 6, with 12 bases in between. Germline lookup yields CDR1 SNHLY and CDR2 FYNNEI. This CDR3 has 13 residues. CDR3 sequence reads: CASSALPGQPQHF. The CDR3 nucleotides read TGTGCCAGCAGCGCCTTACCGGGTCAGCCCCAGCATTTT.

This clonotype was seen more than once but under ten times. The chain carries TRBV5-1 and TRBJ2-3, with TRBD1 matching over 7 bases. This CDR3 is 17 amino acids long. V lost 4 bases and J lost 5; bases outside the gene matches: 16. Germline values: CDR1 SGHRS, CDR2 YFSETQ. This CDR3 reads CASSPQSLSRGLDTQYF. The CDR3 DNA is TGCGCCAGCAGCCCGCAGTCGCTGAGCAGGGGGTTAGATACGCAGTATTTT.

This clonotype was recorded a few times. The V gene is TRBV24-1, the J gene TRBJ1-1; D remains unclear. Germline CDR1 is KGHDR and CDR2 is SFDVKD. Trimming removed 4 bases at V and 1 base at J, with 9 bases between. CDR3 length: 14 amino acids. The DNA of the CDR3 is TGTGCCACCAGTGACGGATCCGGGAACACTGAAGCTTTCTTT. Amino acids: CATSDGSGNTEAFF.